These 5 T cell receptor beta chains came from one sample sequenced in a study of T-cell reconstitution after alpha-beta-depleted transplantation in children listed by TCRdb under 2016. The treatment or condition label, read with the paper, signifies: allogeneic hematopoietic cell transplantation with graft depleted of TCRalphabeta T cells and CD19 B cells. The library was prepared using PCR. The sample was run on an Illumina HiSeq 2500. TCR libraries were prepared with molecular barcoding, using unique molecular identifiers to normalize TCRbeta repertoire quantification. Using fastp at Q25 and MiXCR, TCRdb reprocessed the public reads and kept productive beta chains. Entries that share a CDR3 protein sequence are merged under the most common genes and DNA. The sample table lists around 420,000 distinct CDR3 sequences, around 15% of them with a count of one. Just under 30% of the sample rests with the top ten.

The sequenced sample was PBMCs, mostly from graft donor cells, obtained 360 days after TCRalphabeta/CD19-depleted stem cell transplant. The receptors were gathered from a boy in the first two years of life who had a stem cell transplant for Wiskott-Aldrich syndrome, so the T cells may come from the graft donor.

This chain joins TRBV6-6 and TRBJ2-7; D gene unclear. The V end was cut by 4 bases, the J end by 3 bases, with 10 bases between. This CDR3 is built from 13 residues. Germline V lookup: CDR1 MNHNY, CDR2 SVGAGI (reference sequence). This chain's CDR3 is CASSSVDGYEQYF. Here the CDR3 DNA reads TGTGCCAGCAGTTCCGTCGACGGCTACGAGCAGTACTTC.

This clonotype was seen more than once but under ten times. The chain employs TRBV20-1 and TRBJ2-7, with D maybe TRBD1 (6 bases). V lost 0 bases and J lost 2, with 11 bases in between. The length of the CDR3 is 14 residues. Germline V lookup: CDR1 DFQATT, CDR2 SNEGSKA (reference sequence). The CDR3 loop is CSARDWDIPYEQYF. In DNA form, the CDR3 reads TGCAGTGCTAGAGATTGGGACATTCCCTACGAGCAGTACTTC.

The chain has TRBV5-6 and TRBJ2-7; D is unclear. CDR3 size: 13 residues. The germline V gene encodes CDR1 SGHDT and CDR2 YYEEEE. V was clipped by 6 bases and J by 1 base, with 11 bases between them. CDR3 coding DNA: TGTGCCAGCACGCTGTGGGGATCCTACGAGCAGTACTTC. Amino acid sequence: CASTLWGSYEQYF.

This clonotype was recorded many times. The chain employs TRBV10-3 and TRBJ2-3; 10 positions match TRBD2. Trimming took 5 bases from V and 6 from J; bases not matched to a gene: 14. This CDR3 is built from 17 residues. From germline, CDR1 is ENHRY and CDR2 SYGVKD. CDR3 region: CAISLTISGGAGDTQYF. The CDR3 DNA reads TGTGCCATCAGTCTTACCATAAGCGGGGGGGCCGGCGATACGCAGTATTTT.

The sample holds a few counts of this clonotype. The chain has TRBV12-3 or TRBV12-4 and TRBJ2-3; 8 nucleotides line up with TRBD2. V lost 0 bases to trimming and J lost 1 base; unmatched junction nucleotides: 3. The CDR3 covers 16 residues. CDR3 sequence (DNA): TGTGCCAGCAGTTTAGCGGGAGCGGGAGGCACAGATACGCAGTATTTT. It translates to CASSLAGAGGTDTQYF.